This T cell receptor (beta chain) stems from a study of post-analysis software for immune sequencing data. For the study at large: Relapsing-remitting, secondary progressive and progressive-relapsing courses of multiple sclerosis were included. Study-wide points: Normalized Chao1 diversity in multiple sclerosis patients fell significantly below that of controls. The five TRBV segments detected at higher frequency in patients than in controls included TRBV5-6, TRBV5-1 and TRBV20-1.

The CDR3 runs to 16 residues. CDR1 SGHKS and CDR2 YYEKEE come from the germline V gene (reference sequence). The V end lost 7 bases, the J end lost 5 bases, and 24 bases lay between the germline ends. Of note for this clonotype: What it binds is not known.

The authors incorporated unique molecular identifiers into the TCR beta cDNA libraries. Input amounts of 1 to 10 million T cells were used. These gave approximately 500,000 cDNA molecules, so each molecule approximated one T cell. TCRdb analysed the PCR reads with MiXCR anew, one entry per CDR3 protein. The repertoire holds 380,000 or so distinct CDR3 sequences, roughly 38% seen once, with 13% in the top ten. The material sequenced was blood. The chain uses TRBV5-5 and TRBJ2-5; D remains ambiguous. The TCR comes from a girl aged 10-17 years with multiple sclerosis. The CDR3 DNA follows: TGTGCCAGCGGTATGTCCGAGACACTCCTGTCGGAGACCCAGTACTTC. Protein: CASGMSETLLSETQYF.